These T cell receptor beta chains were read from a single sample in a study of blood T cell repertoires in COVID-19. Assay: immunoSEQ multiplex PCR; the TCRdb copy retains only in-frame clones and omits some. Found here are roughly 410,000 clones, approximately 89% of them singletons; the top ten hold roughly 2%. Sequencing used peripheral blood. The receptors come from a woman aged 55-75 years with COVID-19, enrolled during active disease. CDR3s include the opening cysteine and the closing phenylalanine or tryptophan. The order of the fields is J gene, V gene, D gene, CDR3 length, clone size, CDR3 DNA, CDR3 protein. D genes are given only for firm matches. Only part of the rows carry a size: once, few, many, or a class if the clone is expanded.

>TRBJ1-1|TRBV5-1|-|14|-
TGCGCCAGCAGCTTGGTTCCTGAGGCCACTGAAGCTTTCTTT
CASSLVPEATEAFF
>TRBJ1-2|TRBV9|-|15|-
TGTGCCAGCAGCGTAGGTAGGGAGGCTAACTATGGCTACACCTTC
CASSVGREANYGYTF
>TRBJ1-6|TRBV10-2|TRBD1|16|-
TGCGCCAGCAGTGATACCACGATAGGACAGGGGTCACCCCTCCACTTT
CASSDTTIGQGSPLHF
>TRBJ2-3|TRBV5-8|-|15|-
TGTGCCAGCAGCTTGGAGCTTGTTAGCACAGATACGCAGTATTTT
CASSLELVSTDTQYF
>TRBJ2-3|TRBV3-1/TRBV3-2|-|16|-
TGTGCCAGCAGCAGTCCGGGACATTCGAGCACAGATACGCAGTATTTT
CASSSPGHSSTDTQYF
>TRBJ2-5|TRBV6-1|TRBD1|14|-
TGTGCCAGCAGTGAAGGCAGGGGGCCTGGGACCCAGTACTTC
CASSEGRGPGTQYF
>TRBJ2-7|TRBV6-6|TRBD1|15|-
TGTGCCAGCAGGCATCAGGGACAGACAACCTACGAGCAGTACTTC
CASRHQGQTTYEQYF
>TRBJ2-7|TRBV5-1|-|14|once
TGCGCCAGCAGCTTTGGGGGGTCCACCTACGAGCAGTACTTC
CASSFGGSTYEQYF
>TRBJ2-7|TRBV28|-|15|-
TGTGCCAGCTCTCCCTCCATCCAGGGAACCTACGAGCAGTACTTC
CASSPSIQGTYEQYF
>TRBJ1-1|TRBV28|-|12|-
TGTGCCAGTAGCGATCTGAACACTGAAGCTTTCTTT
CASSDLNTEAFF
>TRBJ2-7|TRBV29-1|-|11|-
TGCAGCCTTAACAGGGTCTACGAGCAGTACTTC
CSLNRVYEQYF
>TRBJ1-2|TRBV7-9|TRBD1|16|-
TGTGCCAGCCACCAGGGGAATAGGGACAGGGACTATGGCTACACCTTC
CASHQGNRDRDYGYTF
>TRBJ1-6|TRBV5-3|TRBD1|15|few
TGTGCCAGAAGCATAATAGGGACAGGGGGTTTCCCCCTCCACTTT
CARSIIGTGGFPLHF
>TRBJ1-1|TRBV3-1/TRBV3-2|-|13|-
TGTGCCAGCAGCCAAGCAGGGACTCATTTAGCTTTCTTT
CASSQAGTHLAFF
>TRBJ1-2|TRBV6-2/TRBV6-3|-|14|-
TGTGCCAGCAGTTACGGGCAGGCTAACTATGGCTACACCTTC
CASSYGQANYGYTF
>TRBJ2-1|TRBV2|-|12|-
TGTGCCAGCAGTGAAGCTCTAGCAGAGCAGTTCTTC
CASSEALAEQFF
>TRBJ1-1|TRBV11-2|TRBD1|16|-
TGTGCCAGCAGCTCTCTAGGGACAGGGCTGAACACTGAAGCTTTCTTT
CASSSLGTGLNTEAFF
>TRBJ2-7|TRBV29-1|-|13|-
TGCAGCGTTTTAGGAGCCTTCAGGGGTGAGCAGTACTTC
CSVLGAFRGEQYF
>TRBJ2-2|TRBV4-2|TRBD1|16|-
TGTGCCAGCAGCCTCTCGGACAGGGCGAACACCGGGGAGCTGTTTTTT
CASSLSDRANTGELFF
>TRBJ1-1|TRBV10-2|-|12|-
TGCGCCAGCACCCTTAGGAACACTGAAGCTTTCTTT
CASTLRNTEAFF
>TRBJ1-5|TRBV3-1/TRBV3-2|TRBD1|16|-
TGTGCCAGCAGCCAAGGTGGGACAGGGGAAGGTCAGCCCCAGCATTTT
CASSQGGTGEGQPQHF
>TRBJ2-1|TRBV11-1|TRBD2|15|-
TGTGCCAGCAGCTTGGAGGGACTAGACTACAATGAGCAGTTCTTC
CASSLEGLDYNEQFF
>TRBJ1-1|TRBV9|-|13|-
TGTGCCAGCAGCGTTCAAGGGGGCACTGAAGCTTTCTTT
CASSVQGGTEAFF
>TRBJ1-2|TRBV6-5|-|11|-
TGTGCCAGCGGGGAGAACTATGGCTACACCTTC
CASGENYGYTF
>TRBJ1-1|TRBV19|-|14|-
TGTGCCAGTAGTATCCCAGGGGTCTACACTGAAGCTTTCTTT
CASSIPGVYTEAFF
>TRBJ1-6|TRBV9|-|16|-
TGTGCCAGCAGTGTAAAGCAGGGTTTAGGAGATTCACCCCTCCACTTT
CASSVKQGLGDSPLHF
>TRBJ1-5|TRBV7-2|-|14|-
TGTGCCAGCAGCGTGACAGTTAGCAATCAGCCCCAGCATTTT
CASSVTVSNQPQHF
>TRBJ2-7|TRBV6-6|TRBD1|16|-
TGTGCCAGCAGTTCGGGTCTTACAGGGGGCTTGGACGAGCAGTACTTC
CASSSGLTGGLDEQYF
>TRBJ1-6|TRBV9|-|14|-
TGTGCCAGCAGCGTTGGGGGGGCCAATTCACCCCTCCACTTT
CASSVGGANSPLHF
>TRBJ2-7|TRBV3-1/TRBV3-2|-|15|-
TGTGCCAGCAGCCAAGTAGCTCTAAGCTCCTACGAGCAGTACTTC
CASSQVALSSYEQYF
>TRBJ2-3|TRBV20-1|-|11|-
TGCAGTGCTAGGGGGGGAGATACGCAGTATTTT
CSARGGDTQYF
>TRBJ2-7|TRBV3-1/TRBV3-2|TRBD1|13|once
TGTGCCAGCAGCCAAGAAGGGACAGGGGTTTTGTACTTC
CASSQEGTGVLYF
>TRBJ1-4|TRBV19|TRBD1|14|once
TGTGCCAGTAGTCGGACAGGGTCTAATGAAAAACTGTTTTTT
CASSRTGSNEKLFF
>TRBJ1-5|TRBV2|-|13|-
TGTGCCAGCCGGGTCTCCAGCAATCAGCCCCAGCATTTT
CASRVSSNQPQHF
>TRBJ1-2|TRBV6-5|TRBD1|16|many
TGTGCCAGCAGTTACGAAACCGGGACAGCTAACTATGGCTACACCTTC
CASSYETGTANYGYTF
>TRBJ2-1|TRBV5-1|-|15|-
TGCGCCAGCAGCTTGGGCACTCTTGGTCATAATGAGCAGTTCTTC
CASSLGTLGHNEQFF
>TRBJ1-2|TRBV19|TRBD1|15|few
TGTGCCAGTAGTTTCCGGGACAGGGCGGTTGAGGGCTACACCTTC
CASSFRDRAVEGYTF
>TRBJ2-2|TRBV24-1|TRBD1|16|once
TGTGCCACCAGTGAGCGCGACAGGGGGTCGGTCGGGGAGCTGTTTTTT
CATSERDRGSVGELFF
>TRBJ1-1|TRBV14|TRBD1|16|once
TGTGCCAGCAGCCAACTTCCGGGACAGGGGAACACTGAAGCTTTCTTT
CASSQLPGQGNTEAFF
>TRBJ1-5|TRBV7-2|-|13|-
TGTGCCAGCAGCTCTACCCGGACACAGCCCCAGCATTTT
CASSSTRTQPQHF
>TRBJ1-2|TRBV6-5|-|13|-
TGTGCCAGCAGACGGACAGCTAACTATGGCTACACCTTC
CASRRTANYGYTF
>TRBJ1-2|TRBV5-1|TRBD1|15|-
TGCGCCAGCAGCTTCCCGGACAGGGGACCATATGGCTACACCTTC
CASSFPDRGPYGYTF
>TRBJ2-5|TRBV12-3/TRBV12-4|-|13|-
TGTGCCAGCAGTCTCACTAGCAAAGAGACCCAGTACTTC
CASSLTSKETQYF
>TRBJ2-5|TRBV2|TRBD1|12|-
TGTGCCAGCGGGACAGTGTTAGAGACCCAGTACTTC
CASGTVLETQYF
>TRBJ1-1|TRBV5-1|-|16|-
TGCGCCAGCAGCTTGGGACAGGTTGGGGGGAACACTGAAGCTTTCTTT
CASSLGQVGGNTEAFF
>TRBJ2-6|TRBV7-2|-|16|-
TGTGCCAGCAGCTTGGGTCCAGGGGCTGGGGCCAACGTCCTGACTTTC
CASSLGPGAGANVLTF
>TRBJ2-7|TRBV29-1|TRBD2|13|-
TGCAGCGCCCGGGGGAGGGGAAACTACGAGCAGTACTTC
CSARGRGNYEQYF
>TRBJ1-2|TRBV6-5|TRBD1|15|-
TGTGCCAGCAGTTACTCGTCGGGACAGACCTATGGCTACACCTTC
CASSYSSGQTYGYTF
>TRBJ1-1|TRBV12-5|-|14|-
TGTGCTAGTGGTTTGGATATCGGGAGCACTGAAGCTTTCTTT
CASGLDIGSTEAFF
>TRBJ1-5|TRBV19|-|16|-
TGTGCCAGTACCCCGCCCCAGGGATATGGCAATCAGCCCCAGCATTTT
CASTPPQGYGNQPQHF
>TRBJ2-3|TRBV7-3|-|15|-
TGTGCCAGCAGCTCGCCAGGGTCAGGGACAGATACGCAGTATTTT
CASSSPGSGTDTQYF
>TRBJ2-5|TRBV18|TRBD2|15|-
TGTGCCAGCTCACCCCCCCCGGGGGGGCAAGAGACCCAGTACTTC
CASSPPPGGQETQYF
>TRBJ2-1|TRBV7-3|-|15|-
TGTGCCAGCAGCCATACAGGCGGCGCCTACAATGAGCAGTTCTTC
CASSHTGGAYNEQFF
>TRBJ1-2|TRBV28|TRBD1|14|-
TGTGCCAGCAGTTGGGACAGCCTACTCTATGGCTACACCTTC
CASSWDSLLYGYTF
>TRBJ1-1|TRBV5-1|-|15|-
TGCGCCAGCAGCTTTAGCGTTACAGTGAACACTGAAGCTTTCTTT
CASSFSVTVNTEAFF
>TRBJ1-3|TRBV6-1|TRBD1|17|-
TGTGCCAGCAGTGAGACCGTACTACAGGGGGCTCGAAACACCATATATTTT
CASSETVLQGARNTIYF
>TRBJ1-1|TRBV7-7|TRBD1|16|few
TGTGCTAGCAGCTGGGGGGACAGGGGCGTGAACACTGAAGCTTTCTTT
CASSWGDRGVNTEAFF